These 27 T cell receptor beta chains were all obtained from the same sample, sequenced in a study of neoadjuvant anti-PD-1 for oral cavity cancer. Sequencing used immunoSEQ multiplex PCR; TCRdb keeps in-frame clones, though not all of them. In the table there are tens of thousands of clones, 79% of which are singletons. This specimen was PBMCs, taken before nivolumab (anti-PD-1) treatment. These receptors all come from a person aged 40-85 years with oral cavity squamous cell carcinoma.

The chain is built from TRBV9 and TRBJ1-2, with a weak D call TRBD1 (5 bases). This CDR3 spans 15 amino acids. V was pared by 0 bases and J by 5 bases, with 14 bases between. The V gene's germline CDR1 is SGDLS and CDR2 YYNGEE. This CDR3 is CASSVDPGKQYGYTF. The CDR3, as DNA: TGTGCCAGCAGCGTAGATCCAGGGAAACAATATGGCTACACCTTC.

The chain carries TRBV19 and TRBJ1-5, with TRBD1 as a possible D gene (6 bases). Trimming cost V 5 bases and J 5 bases, with 13 bases left between them. Germline CDR1 and CDR2: LNHDA and SQIVND (reference sequence). This CDR3 spans 14 amino acids. The DNA of the CDR3 is TGTGCCAGTAGTGCCACAGGGACCCATCAGCCCCAGCATTTT. It yields the protein CASSATGTHQPQHF.

This CDR3 reads CASSLQGSTEAFF. Here the CDR3 DNA reads TGTGCCAGCAGCCTCCAGGGCAGCACTGAAGCTTTCTTT. The V gene is TRBV2, the J gene TRBJ1-1, with D possibly TRBD1 on 5 matching bases. This CDR3 spans 13 amino acids. The V end lost 6 bases, the J end lost 4 bases, and 12 bases lay between the germline ends. The V gene's germline CDR1 is SNHLY and CDR2 FYNNEI.

This clone has just one count. This chain uses TRBV19 with TRBJ1-5, with D unresolved. The CDR3 runs 15 residues. The germline V and J ends were trimmed by 5 bases and 0 bases, with 11 bases remaining between them. CDR1 LNHDA and CDR2 SQIVND come from the germline V gene (reference sequence). CDR3 nucleotides: TGTGCCAGTAGTCCGGCAGTCGATAGCAATCAGCCCCAGCATTTT. It translates to CASSPAVDSNQPQHF.

The chain carries TRBV11-2 and TRBJ2-5; the D is unclear. In germline, CDR1 is SGHAT, CDR2 FQNNGV. The V gene lost 3 bases and the J gene lost 0 bases, with 11 bases spanning the gap. The CDR3 length is 15 residues. CDR3 sequence (DNA): TGTGCCAGCAGCTTTCGGCTCCCCAACCAAGAGACCCAGTACTTC. Amino acid sequence: CASSFRLPNQETQYF.

The chain uses TRBV7-2 and TRBJ1-2; D possibly corresponds to TRBD1 (6 bases). V was trimmed by 4 bases and J by 8 bases, leaving 17 bases between them. Germline V lookup: CDR1 SGHTA, CDR2 FQGNSA. The CDR3 extends over 14 amino acids. In DNA form, the CDR3 reads TGTGCCAGCAGCTCCAGGGGAGGGGAGGTCGGCTACACCTTC. Its translation is CASSSRGGEVGYTF.

The table lists this clone with a few counts. The gene calls are TRBV2 and TRBJ2-5; 10 bases map to TRBD2. After removal of 4 bases from V and 3 bases from J, the junction contained 5 bases not matched to a gene. Looked up from germline, CDR1 is SNHLY and CDR2 is FYNNEI. CDR3 length: 15 amino acids. CDR3 amino acids: CASSGASGGEETQYF. For the CDR3, the DNA is TGTGCCAGCAGTGGGGCAAGCGGGGGGGAAGAGACCCAGTACTTC.

The chain employs TRBV30 and TRBJ2-5; TRBD2 aligns across 7 bases. V dropped 5 bases and J dropped 4; count of bases not matched to a gene: 4. The CDR3 totals 12 residues. Per germline, CDR1 GTSNPN and CDR2 SVGIG (reference sequence). The DNA of the CDR3 is TGTGCCTGGGATTCGGGGGGAGAGACCCAGTACTTC. Protein: CAWDSGGETQYF.

This chain joins TRBV7-9 and TRBJ1-2, with D possibly matching TRBD1 (6 bases). V was pared by 3 bases and J by 8 bases, with 19 bases between. Per the germline V gene, CDR1 is SEHNR and CDR2 is FQNEAQ (reference sequence). The CDR3 is 15 amino acids. The CDR3 DNA is TGTGCCAGCAGCTTCTTGGGGCAGGGGCTGGAAGGCTACACCTTC. Protein: CASSFLGQGLEGYTF.

This chain links TRBV18 with TRBJ2-1, with 7 bases matching TRBD2. The CDR3 contains 16 residues. Germline V lookup: CDR1 KGHSH, CDR2 LQKENI. V lost 3 bases to trimming and J lost 0 bases; unmatched junction nucleotides: 5. In nucleotides, the CDR3 is TGTGCCAGCTCACCGGCTAGCGGTTTCTCCTACAATGAGCAGTTCTTC. Translating gives CASSPASGFSYNEQFF.

This clone was seen at least ten times. V is TRBV7-9 and J is TRBJ2-7; D is perhaps TRBD1 (6 bases). Trimming removed 1 base from V and 5 bases from J, with 15 bases in between. CDR1 and CDR2 (germline): SEHNR, FQNEAQ (reference sequence). The CDR3 extends over 15 amino acids. CDR3 nucleotide sequence: TGTGCCAGCAGCTTAGGGTCGAGGGGGAGCGACGAGCAGTACTTC. As protein: CASSLGSRGSDEQYF.

The J gene is TRBJ2-1, the V gene TRBV6-6; tentatively, D is TRBD1 (7 bases). V dropped 5 bases and J dropped 9 bases, with 14 bases sitting between them. The CDR3 is made up of 13 amino acids. Germline V gene sequence: CDR1 MNHNY, CDR2 SVGAGI (reference sequence). The CDR3 is CASSPGGSSEQFF. DNA of the CDR3: TGTGCCAGCAGTCCAGGGGGGTCGAGTGAGCAGTTCTTC.

This clone has only a few counts. The genes are TRBV7-2 and TRBJ1-6; D is perhaps TRBD1 (5 bases). V dropped 1 base and J dropped 10 bases, with 20 bases sitting between them. This CDR3 is 17 amino acids long. Germline loops: CDR1 SGHTA, CDR2 FQGNSA. The CDR3: CASSLVSAGSRGSPLHF. The CDR3 DNA sequence: TGTGCCAGCAGCTTAGTGTCGGCAGGGAGCCGGGGGTCACCCCTCCACTTT.

This clone was recorded once. The chain has TRBV19 and TRBJ1-1, with D maybe TRBD1 (5 bases). CDR1 is LNHDA, CDR2 SQIVND, per germline (reference sequence). This CDR3 has 15 amino acids. V dropped 0 bases and J dropped 4 bases, with 12 bases sitting between them. The CDR3 here is CASSIEGGVGTEAFF. The CDR3 DNA reads as TGTGCCAGTAGTATAGAGGGGGGTGTCGGCACTGAAGCTTTCTTT.

The CDR3 bases are TGTGCCATCAGTGACTCTAGCGGGGGGGCGGGCACAGATACGCAGTATTTT. The encoded protein is CAISDSSGGAGTDTQYF. The chain recombines TRBV10-3 with TRBJ2-3; 12 bases fit TRBD2. The CDR3 contains 17 residues. Germline CDR1 and CDR2: ENHRY and SYGVKD. V lost 3 bases to trimming and J lost 1 base; unmatched junction nucleotides: 5.

The chain joins TRBV5-1 to TRBJ2-1; 14 bases line up with TRBD2. The CDR3 extends over 16 amino acids. J gave up 2 bases and V 3 bases, and 1 base lay outside the gene matches. Germline assignment: CDR1 SGHRS and CDR2 YFSETQ. CDR3: CASSSGLAGAYNEQFF. The CDR3 DNA sequence: TGCGCCAGCAGCTCGGGACTAGCGGGGGCCTACAATGAGCAGTTCTTC.

This clone was seen only once. The V gene is TRBV19, the J gene TRBJ1-1, with D maybe TRBD1 (6 bases). The V end lost 5 bases, the J end lost 4 bases, and 14 bases lay between the germline ends. This CDR3 has 14 residues. Per the germline V gene, CDR1 is LNHDA and CDR2 is SQIVND (reference sequence). The DNA of the CDR3 is TGTGCCAGTAGTGGTCGCGAAGGGGGCACTGAAGCTTTCTTT. Protein: CASSGREGGTEAFF.

The rearrangement uses TRBV7-9 and TRBJ2-7, with D tentatively TRBD1 (5 bases). Germline V gene data show CDR1 as SEHNR and CDR2 as FQNEAQ (reference sequence). Between the trimmed V and J ends, which lost 4 bases and 5 bases, there was a span of 12 bases. The length of the CDR3 is 13 residues. Here the CDR3 reads CASSWGRGHEQYF. The CDR3 DNA is TGTGCCAGCAGCTGGGGTAGGGGCCACGAGCAGTACTTC.

This chain connects TRBV5-8 to TRBJ1-1, with unresolved D. CDR3 length equals 14 residues. The V end lost 0 bases, the J end lost 0 bases, and 6 bases lay between the germline ends. The germline gives CDR1 SGHTS, CDR2 YDEGEE. The CDR3 protein is CASSLGHMNTEAFF. The CDR3 DNA is TGTGCCAGCAGCTTGGGACATATGAACACTGAAGCTTTCTTT. The entire variable domain, with the rest obtained from reference TRBV5-8 and TRBJ1-1, is as follows: EAGVTQSPTHLIKTRGQQATLRCSPISGHTSVYWYQQALGLGLQFLLWYDEGEERNRGNFPPRFSGRQFPNYSSELNVNALELEDSALYLCASSLGHMNTEAFFGQGTRLTVV.

The chain joins TRBV11-2 to TRBJ2-6; tentatively, D is TRBD2 (5 bases). Trimming shortened V by 5 bases and J by 7 bases, and 12 bases separated the two germline ends. Germline CDR1 SGHAT, CDR2 FQNNGV. The CDR3 is 14 amino acids. The CDR3: CASSRTRNANVLTF. In DNA, the CDR3 is TGTGCCAGCAGCCGAACTAGAAACGCCAACGTCCTGACTTTC.

This clone was seen only a few times. This chain joins TRBV7-8 and TRBJ1-2; D is unclear. The germline gives CDR1 SGHVS, CDR2 FQNEAQ. V lost 5 bases to trimming and J lost 3 bases, with 13 bases between them. CDR3 length equals 14 residues. DNA for the CDR3: TGTGCCAGCAGCGTCCTCCTGGGTGACTATGGCTACACCTTC. Translating gives CASSVLLGDYGYTF.

The V gene is TRBV7-2, the J gene TRBJ1-1, with TRBD1 matching over 8 bases. CDR1 and CDR2 from the germline V gene are SGHTA and FQGNSA. The CDR3 runs 14 residues. V lost 0 bases, J lost 5 bases, and 2 bases stayed unmatched. The CDR3 region has the DNA TGTGCCAGCAGCTTAGCGCGGACAGGGACTGAAGCTTTCTTT. This encodes CASSLARTGTEAFF. Full variable domain (missing parts from reference TRBV7-2 and TRBJ1-1): GAGVSQSPSNKVTEKGKDVELRCDPISGHTALYWYRQSLGQGLEFLIYFQGNSAPDKSGLPSDRFSAERTGGSVSTLTIQRTQQEDSAVYLCASSLARTGTEAFFGQGTRLTVV.

In this sample, this clone is medium-sized. J is TRBJ1-6 and V is TRBV19; D call uncertain. CDR3 length equals 12 residues. Looked up from germline, CDR1 is LNHDA and CDR2 is SQIVND (reference sequence). Trimming left V 7 bases short and J 7 bases short, with 8 bases between. Here the CDR3 reads CASNFLNSPLHF. CDR3 bases: TGTGCCAGTAACTTTCTAAATTCACCCCTCCACTTT.

This chain uses TRBV19 with TRBJ2-7, with a tentative D call TRBD1 (6 bases). V lost 10 bases and J 3 bases, leaving 13 bases between the germline ends. The CDR3 extends over 12 amino acids. CDR1 and CDR2 (germline): LNHDA, SQIVND (reference sequence). CDR3 amino acids: CATTTGNYEQYF. CDR3 coding DNA: TGTGCCACCACAACAGGGAACTACGAGCAGTACTTC. Variable domain in full (rest from reference TRBV19 and TRBJ2-7): DGGITQSPKYLFRKEGQNVTLSCEQNLNHDAMYWYRQDPGQGLRLIYYSQIVNDFQKGDIAEGYSVSREKKESFPLTVTSAQKNPTAFYLCATTTGNYEQYFGPGTRLTVT.

In the case of this clone: The same CDR3 is also encoded by other DNA sequences in this sample. This chain links TRBV5-1 with TRBJ1-1; weak D call: TRBD1 (5 bases). Trimming took off 5 bases at V and 1 base at J, with 9 bases between the two ends. CDR3 size: 13 residues. CDR1 is SGHRS, CDR2 YFSETQ, per germline. CDR3 nucleotide sequence: TGCGCCAGCAGGGGGCTGGCGAACACTGAAGCTTTCTTT. Translated, it gives CASRGLANTEAFF.

The rearrangement links TRBV6-5 to TRBJ2-7; 7 bases map to TRBD2. The CDR3 length is 14 residues. The V and J ends lost 7 bases and 5 bases, in that order; junction bases with no gene match: 11. Germline assignment: CDR1 MNHEY and CDR2 SVGAGI. The CDR3 DNA sequence: TGTGCCAGCACAAACAGCGGCGGGAGCCACGAGCAGTACTTC. Translation gives CASTNSGGSHEQYF.

The sample holds a few counts of this clone. The chain has TRBV5-1 and TRBJ2-3; TRBD2 matches at 10 bases. The CDR3 sequence is 18 residues long. Per germline, CDR1 SGHRS and CDR2 YFSETQ. V was clipped by 0 bases and J by 2 bases; unmatched bases: 9. The CDR3 protein is CASSLEAGGNRYTDTQYF. The CDR3 DNA reads as TGCGCCAGCAGCTTGGAAGCGGGGGGGAACCGATACACAGATACGCAGTATTTT.